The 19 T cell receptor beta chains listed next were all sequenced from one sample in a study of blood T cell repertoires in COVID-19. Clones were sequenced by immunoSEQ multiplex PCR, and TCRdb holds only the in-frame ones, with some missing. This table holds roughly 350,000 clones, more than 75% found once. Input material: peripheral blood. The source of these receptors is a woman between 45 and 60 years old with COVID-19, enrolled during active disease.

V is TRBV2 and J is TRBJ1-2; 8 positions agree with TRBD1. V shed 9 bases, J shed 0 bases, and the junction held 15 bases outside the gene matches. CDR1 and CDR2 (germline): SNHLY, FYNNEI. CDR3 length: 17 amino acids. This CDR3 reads CARQHVAGGESNYGYTF. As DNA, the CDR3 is TGTGCCAGACAGCATGTCGCAGGGGGCGAGTCTAACTATGGCTACACCTTC.

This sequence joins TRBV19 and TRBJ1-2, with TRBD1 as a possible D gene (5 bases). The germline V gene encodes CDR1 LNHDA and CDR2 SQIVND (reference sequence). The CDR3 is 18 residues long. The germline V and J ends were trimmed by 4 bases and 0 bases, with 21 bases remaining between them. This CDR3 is CASSTIDRVRATNYGYTF. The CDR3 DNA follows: TGTGCCAGTAGTACTATTGACAGAGTAAGGGCTACTAACTATGGCTACACCTTC.

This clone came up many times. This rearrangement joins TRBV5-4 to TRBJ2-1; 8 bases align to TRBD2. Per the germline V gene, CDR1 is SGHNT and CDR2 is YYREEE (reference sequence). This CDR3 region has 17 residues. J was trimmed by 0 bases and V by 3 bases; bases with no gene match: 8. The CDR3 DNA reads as TGTGCCAGCAGCTCCTTAGCGGGGACGAACTCCTACAATGAGCAGTTCTTC. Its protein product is CASSSLAGTNSYNEQFF.

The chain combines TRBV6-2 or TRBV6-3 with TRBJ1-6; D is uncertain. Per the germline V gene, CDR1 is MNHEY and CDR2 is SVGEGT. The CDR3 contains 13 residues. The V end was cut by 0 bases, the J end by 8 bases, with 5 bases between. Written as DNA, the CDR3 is TGTGCCAGCAGTTACTCAAGAGATTCACCCCTCCACTTT. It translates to CASSYSRDSPLHF.

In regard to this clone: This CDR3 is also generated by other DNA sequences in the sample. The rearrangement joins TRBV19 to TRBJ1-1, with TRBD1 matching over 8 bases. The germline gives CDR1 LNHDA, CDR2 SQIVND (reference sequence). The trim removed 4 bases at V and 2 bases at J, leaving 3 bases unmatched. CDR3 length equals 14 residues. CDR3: CASSTDRGNTEAFF. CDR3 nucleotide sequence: TGTGCCAGTAGTACCGACAGGGGCAACACTGAAGCTTTCTTT.

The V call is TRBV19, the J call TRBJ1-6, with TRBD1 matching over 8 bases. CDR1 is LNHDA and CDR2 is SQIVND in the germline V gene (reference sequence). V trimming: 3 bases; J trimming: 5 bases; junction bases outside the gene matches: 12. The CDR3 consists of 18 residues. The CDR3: CASSIGTGQAPNNSPLHF. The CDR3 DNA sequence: TGTGCCAGTAGTATCGGTACGGGACAGGCGCCGAATAATTCACCCCTCCACTTT. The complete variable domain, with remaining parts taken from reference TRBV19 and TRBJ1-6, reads DGGITQSPKYLFRKEGQNVTLSCEQNLNHDAMYWYRQDPGQGLRLIYYSQIVNDFQKGDIAEGYSVSREKKESFPLTVTSAQKNPTAFYLCASSIGTGQAPNNSPLHFGNGTRLTVT.

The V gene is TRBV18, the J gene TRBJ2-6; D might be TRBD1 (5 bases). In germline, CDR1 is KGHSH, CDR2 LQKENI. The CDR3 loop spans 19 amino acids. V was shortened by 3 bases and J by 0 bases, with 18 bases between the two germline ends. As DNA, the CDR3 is TGTGCCAGCTCACCGGTCCTCGGGCAGGGATTCTCTGGGGCCAACGTCCTGACTTTC. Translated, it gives CASSPVLGQGFSGANVLTF.

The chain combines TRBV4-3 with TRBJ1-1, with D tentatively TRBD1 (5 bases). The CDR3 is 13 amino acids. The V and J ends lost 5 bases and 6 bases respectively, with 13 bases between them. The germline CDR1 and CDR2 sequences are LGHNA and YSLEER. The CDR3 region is CASSAPGMAEAFF. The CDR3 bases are TGCGCCAGCAGCGCCCCAGGGATGGCTGAAGCTTTCTTT.

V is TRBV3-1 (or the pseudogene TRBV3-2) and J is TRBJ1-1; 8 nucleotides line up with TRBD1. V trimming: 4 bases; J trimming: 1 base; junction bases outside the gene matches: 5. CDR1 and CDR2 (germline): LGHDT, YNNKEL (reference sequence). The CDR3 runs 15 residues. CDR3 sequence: CASSLRTGKNTEAFF. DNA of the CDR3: TGTGCCAGCAGCCTCCGGACAGGGAAGAACACTGAAGCTTTCTTT.

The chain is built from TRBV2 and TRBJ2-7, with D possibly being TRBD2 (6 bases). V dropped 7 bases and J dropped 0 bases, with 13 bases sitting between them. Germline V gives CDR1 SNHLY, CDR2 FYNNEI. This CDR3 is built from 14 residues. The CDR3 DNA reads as TGTGCCAGCAAAGAGTGGGACTCCTCCTACGAGCAGTACTTC. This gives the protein CASKEWDSSYEQYF. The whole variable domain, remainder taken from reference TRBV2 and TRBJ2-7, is EPEVTQTPSHQVTQMGQEVILRCVPISNHLYFYWYRQILGQKVEFLVSFYNNEISEKSEIFDDQFSVERPDGSNFTLKIRSTKLEDSAMYFCASKEWDSSYEQYFGPGTRLTVT.

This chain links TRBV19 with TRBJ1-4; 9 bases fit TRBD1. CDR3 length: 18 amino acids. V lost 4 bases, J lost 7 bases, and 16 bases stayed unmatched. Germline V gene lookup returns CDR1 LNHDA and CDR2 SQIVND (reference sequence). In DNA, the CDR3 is TGTGCCAGTAGTAGGACCGGGACAGGGTCCTCTCTATTTGAAAAACTGTTTTTT. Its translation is CASSRTGTGSSLFEKLFF.

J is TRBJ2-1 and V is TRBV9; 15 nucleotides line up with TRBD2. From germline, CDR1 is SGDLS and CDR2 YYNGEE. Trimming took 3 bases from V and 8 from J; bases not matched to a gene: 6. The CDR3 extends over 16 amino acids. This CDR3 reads CASSEGLAGGPYEQFF. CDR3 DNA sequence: TGTGCCAGCAGCGAAGGACTAGCGGGAGGGCCCTATGAGCAGTTCTTC. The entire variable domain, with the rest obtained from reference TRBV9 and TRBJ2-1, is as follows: DSGVTQTPKHLITATGQRVTLRCSPRSGDLSVYWYQQSLDQGLQFLIQYYNGEERAKGNILERFSAQQFPDLHSELNLSSLELGDSALYFCASSEGLAGGPYEQFFGPGTRLTVL.

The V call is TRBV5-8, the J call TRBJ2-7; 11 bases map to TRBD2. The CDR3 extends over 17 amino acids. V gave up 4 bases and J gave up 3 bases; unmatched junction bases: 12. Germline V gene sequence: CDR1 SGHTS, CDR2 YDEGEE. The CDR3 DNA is TGTGCCAGCAGCGGGGGTGTACTAGCGGGAGCCCACTACGAGCAGTACTTC. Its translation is CASSGGVLAGAHYEQYF.

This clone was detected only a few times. The CDR3 DNA reads TGTGCCAGCAGCCCCCCCTCCGGGATCGAAGCTTTCTTT. As protein: CASSPPSGIEAFF. V gene TRBV3-1 (or the pseudogene TRBV3-2) combines with J gene TRBJ1-1; D is ambiguous. Germline lookup yields CDR1 LGHDT and CDR2 YNNKEL (reference sequence). This CDR3 has 13 amino acids. V shed 4 bases and J shed 8 bases, with 14 bases lying between them.

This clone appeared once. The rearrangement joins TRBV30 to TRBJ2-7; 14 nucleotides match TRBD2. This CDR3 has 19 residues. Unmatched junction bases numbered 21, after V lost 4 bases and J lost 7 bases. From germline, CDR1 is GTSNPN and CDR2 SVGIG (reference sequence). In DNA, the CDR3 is TGTGCCTGGACCCTCACCCGGGGGACTAGCGGGGGTTTGGTGCGGGAGCAGTACTTC. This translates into CAWTLTRGTSGGLVREQYF.

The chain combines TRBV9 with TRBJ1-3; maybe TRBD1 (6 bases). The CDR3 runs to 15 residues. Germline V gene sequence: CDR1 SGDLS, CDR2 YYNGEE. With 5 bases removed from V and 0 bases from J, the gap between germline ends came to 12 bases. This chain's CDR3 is CASSLRGSSGNTIYF. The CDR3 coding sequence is TGTGCCAGCAGTCTTAGGGGGAGCTCTGGAAACACCATATATTTT.

As DNA, the CDR3 is TGTGCCATCAGTGACCCACCCGGGAACGAGCAGTACTTC. It specifies CAISDPPGNEQYF. The chain uses TRBV10-3 and TRBJ2-7; D is perhaps TRBD2 (5 bases). The length of the CDR3 is 13 residues. Germline V gene sequence: CDR1 ENHRY, CDR2 SYGVKD. V was clipped by 3 bases and J by 5 bases, with 11 bases between them.

Written as DNA, the CDR3 is TGTGCCAGCAGTACAGGTTTCTCCTACAATGAGCAGTTCTTC. This encodes CASSTGFSYNEQFF. The chain combines TRBV6-5 with TRBJ2-1; possible D gene TRBD1, 5 bases. This CDR3 has 14 amino acids. Trimming left V 5 bases short and J 0 bases short, with 8 bases between. The V gene's germline CDR1 is MNHEY and CDR2 SVGAGI.

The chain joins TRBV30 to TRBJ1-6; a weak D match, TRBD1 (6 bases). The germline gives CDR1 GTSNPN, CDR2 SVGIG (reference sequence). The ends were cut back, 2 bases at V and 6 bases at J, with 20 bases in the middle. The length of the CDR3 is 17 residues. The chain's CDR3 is CAWSPNRGAISNSPLHF. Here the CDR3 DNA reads TGTGCCTGGAGTCCAAACCGGGGGGCGATCTCTAATTCACCCCTCCACTTT.